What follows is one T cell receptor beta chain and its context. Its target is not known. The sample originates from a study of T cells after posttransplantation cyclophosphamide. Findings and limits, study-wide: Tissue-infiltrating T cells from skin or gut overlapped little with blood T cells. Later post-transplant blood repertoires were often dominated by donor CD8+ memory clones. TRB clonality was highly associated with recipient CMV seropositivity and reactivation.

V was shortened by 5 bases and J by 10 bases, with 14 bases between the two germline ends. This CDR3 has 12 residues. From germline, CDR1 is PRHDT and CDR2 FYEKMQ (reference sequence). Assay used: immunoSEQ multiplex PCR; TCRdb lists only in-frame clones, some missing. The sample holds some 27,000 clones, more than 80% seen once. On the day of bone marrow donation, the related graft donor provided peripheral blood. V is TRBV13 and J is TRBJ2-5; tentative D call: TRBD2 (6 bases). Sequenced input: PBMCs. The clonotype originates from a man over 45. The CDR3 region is CASSPPGVDQYF. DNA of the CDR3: TGTGCCAGCAGCCCCCCGGGGGTGGACCAGTACTTC.